This TCR beta chain was documented in a study of cytotoxic CD8 clonotypes in ibrutinib-treated CLL. Points from the study as a whole: Rare overall, public clonotypes shrank or held steady under therapy. The study sampled sustained-remission and progressing patients at different times.

Only in-frame clones appear in the TCRdb table, and some are missing; sequencing was by immunoSEQ multiplex PCR. The sample gives 250,000 to 350,000 clones, roughly 76% of which show up once; about 5.3% is in the top ten. In the case of this clone: Its target is unknown.

V lost 2 bases, J lost 5 bases, and 3 bases lay in between. In germline, CDR1 is SGHDN, CDR2 FVKESK. The CDR3 runs to 12 residues. Here the sequenced sample was PBMCs, taken at disease progression, from a patient treated with ibrutinib. The genes are TRBV14 and TRBJ1-4; D uncertain. The TCR was taken from a human donor with chronic lymphocytic leukemia. The CDR3 spells CASSQPNEKLFF. CDR3 DNA: TGTGCCAGCAGCCAACCCAATGAAAAACTGTTTTTT.